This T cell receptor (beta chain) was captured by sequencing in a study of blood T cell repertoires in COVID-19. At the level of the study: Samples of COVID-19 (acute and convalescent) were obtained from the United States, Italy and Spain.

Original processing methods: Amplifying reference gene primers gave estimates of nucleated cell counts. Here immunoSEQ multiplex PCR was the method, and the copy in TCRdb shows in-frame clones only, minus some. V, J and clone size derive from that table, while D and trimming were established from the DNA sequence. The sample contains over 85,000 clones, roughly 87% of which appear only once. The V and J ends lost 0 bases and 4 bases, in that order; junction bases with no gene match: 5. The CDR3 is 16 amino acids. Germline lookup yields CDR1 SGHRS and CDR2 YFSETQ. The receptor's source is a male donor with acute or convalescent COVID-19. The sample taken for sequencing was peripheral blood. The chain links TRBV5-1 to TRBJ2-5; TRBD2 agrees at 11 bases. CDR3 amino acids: CASSLGASGGPETQYF. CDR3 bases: TGCGCCAGCAGCTTGGGAGCTAGCGGGGGGCCAGAGACCCAGTACTTC.